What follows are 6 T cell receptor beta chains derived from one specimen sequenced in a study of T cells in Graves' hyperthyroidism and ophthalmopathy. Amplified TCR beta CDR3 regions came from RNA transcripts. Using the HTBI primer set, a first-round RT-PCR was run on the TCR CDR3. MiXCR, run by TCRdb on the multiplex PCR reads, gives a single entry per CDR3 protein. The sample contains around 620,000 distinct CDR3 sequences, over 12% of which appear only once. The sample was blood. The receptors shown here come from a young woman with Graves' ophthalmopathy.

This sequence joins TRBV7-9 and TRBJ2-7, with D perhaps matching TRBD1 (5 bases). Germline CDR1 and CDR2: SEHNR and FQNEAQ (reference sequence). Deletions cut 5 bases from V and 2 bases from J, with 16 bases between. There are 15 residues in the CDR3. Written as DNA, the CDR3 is TGTGCCAGCAGCCAATCCGGTGCACAGGCCTACGAGCAGTACTTC. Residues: CASSQSGAQAYEQYF.

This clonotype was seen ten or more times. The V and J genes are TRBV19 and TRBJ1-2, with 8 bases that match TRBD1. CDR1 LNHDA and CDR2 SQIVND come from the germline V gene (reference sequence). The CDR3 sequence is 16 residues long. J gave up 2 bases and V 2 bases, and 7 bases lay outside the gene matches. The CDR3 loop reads CASSILRGQGNYGYTF. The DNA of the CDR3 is TGTGCCAGTAGTATATTGCGAGGACAGGGAAACTATGGCTACACCTTC.

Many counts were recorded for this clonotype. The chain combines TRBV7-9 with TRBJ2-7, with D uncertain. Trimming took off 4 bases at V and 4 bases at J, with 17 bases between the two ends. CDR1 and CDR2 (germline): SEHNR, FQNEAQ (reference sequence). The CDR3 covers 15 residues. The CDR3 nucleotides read TGTGCCAGCAGCTCGTCCGAGGTTGGCCTTTACGAGCAGTACTTC. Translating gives CASSSSEVGLYEQYF. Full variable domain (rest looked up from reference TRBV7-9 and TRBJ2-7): DTGVSQNPRHKITKRGQNVTFRCDPISEHNRLYWYRQTLGQGPEFLTYFQNEAQLEKSRLLSDRFSAERPKGSFSTLEIQRTEQGDSAMYLCASSSSEVGLYEQYFGPGTRLTVT.

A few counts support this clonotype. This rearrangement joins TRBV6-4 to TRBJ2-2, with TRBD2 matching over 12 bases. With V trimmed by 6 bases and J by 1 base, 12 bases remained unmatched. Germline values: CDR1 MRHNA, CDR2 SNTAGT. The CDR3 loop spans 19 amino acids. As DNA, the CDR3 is TGTGCCAGCAGACCCTTGGGACTAGCGGGTTCCCAGAACACCGGGGAGCTGTTTTTT. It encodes CASRPLGLAGSQNTGELFF.

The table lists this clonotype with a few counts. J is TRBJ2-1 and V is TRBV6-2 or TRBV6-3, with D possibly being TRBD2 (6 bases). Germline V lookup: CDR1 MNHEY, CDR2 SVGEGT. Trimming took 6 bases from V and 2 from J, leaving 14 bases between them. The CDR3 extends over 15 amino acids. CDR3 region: CASRRLVGPYNEQFF. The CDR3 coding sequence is TGTGCCAGCAGGAGACTAGTAGGCCCCTACAATGAGCAGTTCTTC.

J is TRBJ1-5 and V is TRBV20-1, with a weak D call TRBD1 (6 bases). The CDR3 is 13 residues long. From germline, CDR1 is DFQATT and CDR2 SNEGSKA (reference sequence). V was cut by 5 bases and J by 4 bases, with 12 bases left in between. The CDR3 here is CSARQDVNQPQHF. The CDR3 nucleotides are TGCAGTGCTCGACAGGATGTTAATCAGCCCCAGCATTTT.